These 7 T cell receptor beta chains share one sample of origin, sequenced in a study of blood T cell repertoires in COVID-19. Assay used: immunoSEQ multiplex PCR; TCRdb lists only in-frame clones, some missing. The sample holds some 100,000 clones; roughly nine tenths are singletons and the top ten take 7.7%. Sample: peripheral blood. These receptors originate from a human donor in a cohort sampled during active COVID-19.

V and J are TRBV27 and TRBJ1-1, with 7 bases lining up with TRBD1. In germline, CDR1 is MNHEY, CDR2 SMNVEV (reference sequence). This CDR3 is 16 amino acids long. Trimming removed 3 bases from V and 1 base from J; junction bases left unmatched: 8. CDR3 sequence (DNA): TGTGCCAGCAGTTTGCTCCCAGGGGGGAGGAACACTGAAGCTTTCTTT. It is translated as CASSLLPGGRNTEAFF.

Concerning this clone itself: Other DNA sequences within the sample encode an identical CDR3. The rearrangement links TRBV14 to TRBJ2-1; TRBD2 matches at 8 bases. The J segment lost 1 base and the V segment lost 2 bases, leaving 1 base of the junction unmatched. CDR3 length: 15 residues. Looked up from germline, CDR1 is SGHDN and CDR2 is FVKESK. The CDR3, as DNA: TGTGCCAGCAGCCAACCGGGGGGGTCCTACAATGAGCAGTTCTTC. Protein sequence: CASSQPGGSYNEQFF.

This chain uses TRBV27 with TRBJ2-3, with D hard to call. V was pared by 2 bases and J by 1 base, with 7 bases between. From germline, CDR1 is MNHEY and CDR2 SMNVEV (reference sequence). This CDR3 has 14 amino acids. The CDR3 DNA is TGTGCCAGCAGTTTACGTGGCCGCACAGATACGCAGTATTTT. This translates into CASSLRGRTDTQYF.

The rearrangement links TRBV6-2 or TRBV6-3 to TRBJ2-7; D remains unclear. The V end lost 2 bases, the J end lost 4 bases, and 6 bases lay between the germline ends. The CDR3 extends over 12 amino acids. Germline loops: CDR1 MNHEY, CDR2 SVGEGT. The CDR3 sequence is CASSYASYEQYF. CDR3 bases: TGTGCCAGCAGTTACGCCAGTTACGAGCAGTACTTC.

The rearrangement uses TRBV29-1 and TRBJ1-5; D may be TRBD1 (6 bases). The CDR3 runs 14 residues. Germline V gives CDR1 SQVTM, CDR2 ANQGSEA. The V gene lost 6 bases and the J gene lost 0 bases, with 12 bases spanning the gap. The CDR3 DNA follows: TGCAGCGTGGGGGAAGGGGGTAGCAATCAGCCCCAGCATTTT. The encoded protein is CSVGEGGSNQPQHF.

In this sample, this clone turned up a few times. The chain's CDR3 is CASSPTGGGTGELFF. The CDR3 nucleotides read TGTGCCAGCTCACCCACCGGTGGGGGGACCGGGGAGCTGTTTTTT. This chain connects TRBV18 to TRBJ2-2; possibly TRBD2 for D (6 bases). Germline V gene data show CDR1 as KGHSH and CDR2 as LQKENI. This CDR3 spans 15 amino acids. Trimming took 3 bases from V and 5 from J, leaving 13 bases between them.

The V and J genes are TRBV5-6 and TRBJ1-6; the D gene is possibly TRBD1 (5 bases). The CDR3 covers 17 residues. Germline V gene data show CDR1 as SGHDT and CDR2 as YYEEEE. V was cut by 5 bases and J by 0 bases, with 15 bases left in between. CDR3 nucleotides: TGTGCCAGCAGTCCCTCCTGGGGCAGCTCCTATAATTCACCCCTCCACTTT. Translation gives CASSPSWGSSYNSPLHF.